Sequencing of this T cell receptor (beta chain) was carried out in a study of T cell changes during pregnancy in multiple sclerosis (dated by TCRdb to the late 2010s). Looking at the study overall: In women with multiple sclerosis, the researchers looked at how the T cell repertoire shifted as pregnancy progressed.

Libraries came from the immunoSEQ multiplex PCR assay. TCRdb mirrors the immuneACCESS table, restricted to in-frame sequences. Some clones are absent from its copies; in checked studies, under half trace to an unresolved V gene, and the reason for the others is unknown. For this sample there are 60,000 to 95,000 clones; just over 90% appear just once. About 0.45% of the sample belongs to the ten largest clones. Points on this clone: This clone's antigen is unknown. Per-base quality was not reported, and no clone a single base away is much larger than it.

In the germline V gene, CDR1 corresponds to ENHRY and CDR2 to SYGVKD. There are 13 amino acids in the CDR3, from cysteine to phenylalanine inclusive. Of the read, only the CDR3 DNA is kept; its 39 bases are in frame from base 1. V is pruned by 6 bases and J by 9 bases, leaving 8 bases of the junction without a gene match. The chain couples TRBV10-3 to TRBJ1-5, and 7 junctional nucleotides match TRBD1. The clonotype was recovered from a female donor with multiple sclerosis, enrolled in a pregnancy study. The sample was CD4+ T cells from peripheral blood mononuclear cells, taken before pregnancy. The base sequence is TGTGCCATCAGAGGACAGGCTGCAGGGCCCCAGCATTTT. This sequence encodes CAIRGQAAGPQHF.